One sample yielded the 25 T cell receptor beta chains listed below, sequenced in a study of beta chain features in type 1 diabetes. Study results and caveats: Shortening of TCRB CDR3s, moderate but significant, appeared in all four CD4+ subsets of Type 1 diabetes patients.

Reverse transcription of all isolated RNA meant that expressed TCRB transcripts were sequenced. The protocol was immunoSEQ multiplex PCR, while the TCRdb copy is restricted to in-frame clones and leaves out a portion. This table holds roughly 130,000 clones, 16% found once. The antigens for these receptors are not known. The specimen sequenced was central memory CD4+ T cells from blood. The receptors here all came from a man in his thirties or forties with type 1 diabetes.

This clone has a handful of counts. J is TRBJ2-6 and V is TRBV6-6; D call uncertain. Germline-derived CDR1 and CDR2 are MNHNY and SVGAGI (reference sequence). Trimming stripped 7 bases from V and 0 bases from J, with 10 bases between. This CDR3 has 15 amino acids. The DNA for the CDR3 is TGTGCCAGCACCCCAACCGGCTCTGGGGCCAACGTCCTGACTTTC. Amino acid sequence: CASTPTGSGANVLTF.

The chain couples TRBV27 to TRBJ2-5; D unclear. Germline V lookup: CDR1 MNHEY, CDR2 SMNVEV (reference sequence). The CDR3 has 13 amino acids. Trimming removed 5 bases from V and 0 bases from J, with 7 bases in between. The CDR3 bases are TGTGCCAGCAGTCCGAGGAACCAAGAGACCCAGTACTTC. This gives the protein CASSPRNQETQYF.

A few counts support this clone. The chain recombines TRBV25-1 with TRBJ2-5, with D perhaps matching TRBD2 (5 bases). Germline CDR1 and CDR2: MGHDK and SYGVNS. Trimming took 5 bases from V and 0 from J, leaving 13 bases between them. This CDR3 region has 15 residues. The CDR3 DNA reads TGTGCCAGCAGTACCCCGGGGTCGTACCAAGAGACCCAGTACTTC. This gives the protein CASSTPGSYQETQYF.

This clone came up a few times. The genes are TRBV30 and TRBJ2-7; possible D gene TRBD1, 5 bases. Germline V gene sequence: CDR1 GTSNPN, CDR2 SVGIG (reference sequence). The CDR3 sequence is 12 residues long. Trimming took 5 bases from V and 7 from J, leaving 15 bases between them. CDR3 sequence reads: CAWGSGPREQYF. CDR3 nucleotides: TGTGCCTGGGGTTCAGGGCCCCGTGAGCAGTACTTC.

This clone has ten or more counts. This chain connects TRBV7-2 to TRBJ2-3; D possibly corresponds to TRBD1 (5 bases). V dropped 0 bases and J dropped 6 bases, with 16 bases sitting between them. Germline V CDR1 and CDR2: SGHTA, FQGNSA. The CDR3 covers 16 residues. CDR3 in amino acids: CASSLAGVALQDTQYF. In DNA, the CDR3 is TGTGCCAGCAGCTTAGCAGGGGTAGCCCTGCAGGATACGCAGTATTTT.

This clone was picked up a small number of times. The chain employs TRBV18 and TRBJ1-3, with TRBD1 matching over 9 bases. The CDR3 extends over 15 amino acids. Trimming took 3 bases from V and 2 from J; bases not matched to a gene: 2. From germline, CDR1 is KGHSH and CDR2 LQKENI. The CDR3: CASSPDRGTGNTIYF. As DNA, the CDR3 is TGTGCCAGCTCACCGGACAGGGGCACTGGAAACACCATATATTTT.

The V and J genes are TRBV28 and TRBJ2-5; D gene uncertain. CDR1 MDHEN and CDR2 SYDVKM come from the germline V gene. Trimming took off 3 bases at V and 1 base at J, with 9 bases between the two ends. The CDR3 sequence is 14 residues long. In DNA, the CDR3 is TGTGCCAGCAGTTTCCGACGGTTCCAAGAGACCCAGTACTTC. It codes for CASSFRRFQETQYF.

This chain joins TRBV6-1 and TRBJ2-1; 9 positions match TRBD2. J gave up 9 bases and V 0 bases, and 6 bases lay outside the gene matches. The CDR3 runs 15 residues. Germline CDR1 and CDR2: MNHNS and SASEGT. The chain's CDR3 is CASSEALGTSFEQFF. The CDR3 DNA reads TGTGCCAGCAGTGAAGCTTTGGGGACTAGCTTTGAGCAGTTCTTC.

The CDR3 sequence is CASSLDPGHEQYF. CDR3 nucleotides: TGTGCCAGCAGCTTAGATCCGGGACACGAGCAGTACTTC. This chain uses TRBV7-2 with TRBJ2-7; D is perhaps TRBD1 or TRBD2 (5 bases each). The germline V and J ends were trimmed by 1 base and 5 bases, with 9 bases remaining between them. From germline, CDR1 is SGHTA and CDR2 FQGNSA. The CDR3 runs to 13 residues.

The chain uses TRBV11-2 and TRBJ2-1, with D possibly TRBD2 on 5 matching bases. CDR3 size: 13 residues. Germline values: CDR1 SGHAT, CDR2 FQNNGV. Deletions cut 4 bases from V and 6 bases from J, with 10 bases between. The CDR3 DNA is TGTGCCAGCAGCTACGGACTTTCCAATGAGCAGTTCTTC. Translation gives CASSYGLSNEQFF.

The sample holds one count of this clone. V and J are TRBV4-2 and TRBJ1-2, with D tentatively TRBD1 (5 bases). The CDR3 consists of 14 residues. Per the germline V gene, CDR1 is LGHNA and CDR2 is YNFKEQ. V was trimmed by 3 bases and J by 5 bases, leaving 13 bases between them. In DNA form, the CDR3 reads TGTGCCAGCAGCCAGGTTGACAGCGGTTATGGCTACACCTTC. This translates into CASSQVDSGYGYTF.

This clone was found a few times. V is TRBV30 and J is TRBJ2-3; 7 bases fit TRBD1. Germline lookup yields CDR1 GTSNPN and CDR2 SVGIG (reference sequence). V shed 3 bases, J shed 2 bases, and the junction held 5 bases outside the gene matches. This CDR3 contains 14 residues. Here the CDR3 reads CAWSRQGLTDTQYF. The CDR3 nucleotides are TGTGCCTGGAGCCGACAGGGCCTCACAGATACGCAGTATTTT.

The rearrangement links TRBV7-2 to TRBJ2-1; 9 bases are a match to TRBD2. The CDR3 runs 13 residues. Trimming at V came to 8 bases and at J to 8 bases, leaving 7 bases not matched to a gene. Germline CDR1 is SGHTA and CDR2 is FQGNSA. The CDR3 DNA reads TGTGCCAGCTCGCCTAGCGGGGACCATGAGCAGTTCTTC. Translated, it gives CASSPSGDHEQFF.

V is TRBV7-2 and J is TRBJ2-6, with a possible D match to TRBD1 (6 bases). Germline V gives CDR1 SGHTA, CDR2 FQGNSA. The CDR3 loop spans 17 amino acids. Between the trimmed V and J ends, which lost 5 bases and 2 bases, there was a span of 16 bases. As DNA, the CDR3 is TGTGCCAGCAGCCCCACCGGGACACGGACTGGGGCCAACGTCCTGACTTTC. Its protein product is CASSPTGTRTGANVLTF.

The rearrangement uses TRBV7-9 and TRBJ1-3; TRBD1 is a possible D gene (6 bases). Trimming took off 1 base at V and 0 bases at J, with 13 bases between the two ends. Germline CDR1 is SEHNR and CDR2 is FQNEAQ (reference sequence). The CDR3 has 17 amino acids. CDR3 protein: CASSLEGTPYSGNTIYF. The CDR3 nucleotides read TGTGCCAGCAGCTTAGAAGGGACACCTTACTCTGGAAACACCATATATTTT. Using reference TRBV7-9 and TRBJ1-3 for the parts outside the CDR3, the full variable domain is DTGVSQNPRHKITKRGQNVTFRCDPISEHNRLYWYRQTLGQGPEFLTYFQNEAQLEKSRLLSDRFSAERPKGSFSTLEIQRTEQGDSAMYLCASSLEGTPYSGNTIYFGEGSWLTVV.

This chain joins TRBV6-4 and TRBJ2-4; no firm D call. With 11 bases removed from V and 0 bases from J, the gap between germline ends came to 11 bases. The CDR3 has 13 amino acids. In germline, CDR1 is MRHNA, CDR2 SNTAGT. The CDR3 sequence is CAGSRGAKNIQYF. The CDR3 DNA sequence: TGTGCCGGATCCCGTGGAGCCAAAAACATTCAGTACTTC.

The J gene is TRBJ2-3, the V gene TRBV7-3, with 9 bases fitting TRBD2. The CDR3 runs to 17 residues. Germline V CDR1 and CDR2: SGHTA, FQGTGA. The junction had 10 bases not matched to a gene; V was cut back by 5 bases and J by 1 base. The CDR3: CASSAPDVAGGTDTQYF. CDR3 sequence (DNA): TGTGCCAGCAGCGCCCCAGATGTAGCGGGAGGCACAGATACGCAGTATTTT.

In its sample, this clone was seen a few times. The gene calls are TRBV5-1 and TRBJ1-6, with 7 bases fitting TRBD1. V lost 4 bases and J lost 8; bases outside the gene matches: 9. Germline CDR1 is SGHRS and CDR2 is YFSETQ. This CDR3 contains 15 residues. CDR3 DNA sequence: TGCGCCAGCAGCGGCACCGGGACAGTGTATTCACCCCTCCACTTT. This encodes CASSGTGTVYSPLHF.

The chain uses TRBV14 and TRBJ2-3; 8 bases fit TRBD2. V lost 5 bases, J lost 6 bases, and 13 bases stayed unmatched. Germline values: CDR1 SGHDN, CDR2 FVKESK. The CDR3 consists of 16 residues. The CDR3: CASSTRTSRALDTQYF. CDR3 DNA sequence: TGTGCCAGCAGCACACGGACTAGCCGAGCTTTGGATACGCAGTATTTT.

This clone was seen more than once but under ten times. The V and J genes are TRBV27 and TRBJ1-4; 10 bases are shared with TRBD1. This CDR3 is built from 14 residues. V was pared by 7 bases and J by 7 bases, with 6 bases of the junction left unmatched. From germline, CDR1 is MNHEY and CDR2 SMNVEV (reference sequence). The CDR3 protein is CASTGGQGFEKLFF. CDR3 sequence (DNA): TGTGCCAGCACCGGGGGACAGGGGTTTGAAAAACTGTTTTTT.

This clone was seen a handful of times. The genes are TRBV29-1 and TRBJ2-3; D is uncertain. Trimming removed 3 bases at V and 2 bases at J, with 6 bases between. This CDR3 region has 12 residues. CDR1 and CDR2 from the germline V gene are SQVTM and ANQGSEA. The CDR3 sequence is CSVDTDTDTQYF. The CDR3 bases are TGCAGCGTTGATACCGACACAGATACGCAGTATTTT.

The chain has TRBV27 and TRBJ2-5; no definite D call. The assigned J gene may be wrong: the sequence end matches TRBJ2-7 better. The CDR3 is 15 residues long. The germline CDR1 and CDR2 sequences are MNHEY and SMNVEV (reference sequence). For the CDR3, the DNA is TGTGCCAGCAGCCGAAAGGCGGACCCGAATTACGAGCAGTACTTC. This gives the protein CASSRKADPNYEQYF.

This clone came up a few times. The rearrangement joins TRBV4-3 to TRBJ1-1; TRBD1 might be the D (5 bases). V lost 1 base and J 3 bases, leaving 9 bases between the germline ends. From germline, CDR1 is LGHNA and CDR2 YSLEER. CDR3 size: 14 residues. CDR3 sequence: CASSQGWGHTEAFF. CDR3 nucleotide sequence: TGCGCCAGCAGCCAAGGGTGGGGCCACACTGAAGCTTTCTTT.

This clone was seen a handful of times. The J gene is TRBJ2-3, the V gene TRBV12-5, with 7 bases identical to TRBD2. The germline gives CDR1 LGHNT, CDR2 FRNRAP. This CDR3 has 17 amino acids. Trimming at V came to 4 bases and at J to 4 bases, leaving 14 bases not matched to a gene. The CDR3 here is CASGSGTTPLGADTQYF. The CDR3 nucleotides read TGTGCTAGTGGTTCCGGGACTACCCCACTGGGCGCAGATACGCAGTATTTT.

This clone was seen a handful of times. The chain links TRBV11-2 to TRBJ2-1; 10 bases are a match to TRBD2. Germline CDR1 and CDR2: SGHAT and FQNNGV. The CDR3 has 15 amino acids. Trimming removed 0 bases from V and 9 bases from J; junction bases left unmatched: 5. This CDR3 is CASSLDASGGLEQFF. CDR3 in DNA: TGTGCCAGCAGCTTAGATGCTAGCGGGGGACTTGAGCAGTTCTTC.